This T cell receptor beta chain emerged from a study of OX40 agonist ivuxolimab in advanced cancers. Study context: Melanoma, hepatocellular carcinoma, head and neck or renal cell cancer occurred in dose-escalation patients.

Only in-frame clones appear in the TCRdb table, and some are missing; sequencing was by immunoSEQ multiplex PCR. The table has some 86,000 clones, 87% seen once. Trimming took 5 bases from V and 1 from J, leaving 5 bases between them. Per the germline V gene, CDR1 is LNHNV and CDR2 is YYDKDF (reference sequence). This CDR3 comprises 12 residues. The chain recombines TRBV15 with TRBJ2-5; D gene uncertain. The source was CD4+ or CD8+ T cells sorted from blood, collected in a trial of the OX40 agonist ivuxolimab. This sequence was found in an adult with an advanced solid tumor such as melanoma, head and neck, liver or kidney cancer. The CDR3 coding sequence is TGTGCCACCAGCCGGCTCCAAGAGACCCAGTACTTC. This sequence encodes CATSRLQETQYF. Full variable domain (missing parts from reference TRBV15 and TRBJ2-5): DAMVIQNPRYQVTQFGKPVTLSCSQTLNHNVMYWYQQKSSQAPKLLFHYYDKDFNNEADTPDNFQSRRPNTSFCFLDIRSPGLGDTAMYLCATSRLQETQYFGPGTRLLVL.